The 9 T cell receptor beta chains listed next were all sequenced from one sample in a study of regulatory T cells in long-lasting Graves disease. With iRepertoire HTBI primers and Arm-PCR of CDR3 regions, TCR beta libraries were built. TCRdb re-called the multiplex PCR reads through MiXCR, storing one row per CDR3 protein. The repertoire consists of around 480,000 distinct CDR3 sequences, with about a sixth occurring once and the leading ten covering over 9%. Indicated time point: newly diagnosed GD, antithyroid drugs for less than 3 months. Preparation of the TCR library used RNA extracted from PBMCs. These data also featured in a second study, about T cells in Graves' hyperthyroidism and ophthalmopathy.

The starting material was peripheral blood mononuclear cells (PBMCs), obtained at new diagnosis, from a patient treated with antithyroid drugs. The receptors originated from a man aged 35 to 55 with Graves disease.

The rearrangement joins TRBV6-1 to TRBJ2-3, with no clear D. V gave up 1 base and J gave up 2 bases, with 10 bases separating them. CDR3 length equals 15 residues. Germline-derived CDR1 and CDR2 are MNHNS and SASEGT. The chain's CDR3 is CASSEGGSFTDTQYF. As DNA, the CDR3 is TGTGCCAGCAGTGAAGGGGGTTCCTTCACAGATACGCAGTATTTT.

The chain is built from TRBV29-1 and TRBJ2-1; D gene unclear. Per germline, CDR1 SQVTM and CDR2 ANQGSEA. The CDR3 is 11 amino acids. The V gene lost 6 bases and the J gene lost 4 bases, with 7 bases spanning the gap. The CDR3: CSVGRYNEQFF. The CDR3, as DNA: TGCAGCGTCGGCAGATACAATGAGCAGTTCTTC.

This clonotype was recorded a few times. The V and J genes are TRBV5-1 and TRBJ2-7; D ambiguous. This CDR3 has 14 amino acids. V was clipped by 2 bases and J by 7 bases, with 16 bases between them. The germline V gene encodes CDR1 SGHRS and CDR2 YFSETQ. CDR3 region: CASSFTGPRTEQYF. CDR3 sequence (DNA): TGCGCCAGCAGCTTCACCGGGCCTCGTACGGAGCAGTACTTC.

This clonotype was recorded a few times. This sequence joins TRBV27 and TRBJ2-1, with a possible D match to TRBD1 (6 bases). Between the trimmed V and J ends, which lost 6 bases and 8 bases, there was a span of 14 bases. This CDR3 spans 13 amino acids. Looked up from germline, CDR1 is MNHEY and CDR2 is SMNVEV (reference sequence). The CDR3 protein is CASRASGVDEQFF. DNA of the CDR3: TGTGCCAGCAGGGCATCAGGGGTCGATGAGCAGTTCTTC.

This clonotype has a handful of counts. This sequence joins TRBV20-1 and TRBJ2-2; TRBD1 agrees at 8 bases. Germline assignment: CDR1 DFQATT and CDR2 SNEGSKA (reference sequence). CDR3 size: 17 residues. The CDR3: CRAQSGQGLANTGELFF. The DNA of the CDR3 is TGCAGAGCTCAATCAGGACAGGGCCTCGCCAACACCGGGGAGCTGTTTTTT.

This clonotype was observed many times. This chain connects TRBV2 to TRBJ2-3; 13 nucleotides agree with TRBD2. Trimming removed 6 bases from V and 6 bases from J; junction bases left unmatched: 6. The CDR3 runs to 15 residues. Germline values: CDR1 SNHLY, CDR2 FYNNEI. The CDR3: CASSRLAGGWDTQYF. In DNA form, the CDR3 reads TGTGCCAGCAGCCGACTAGCGGGAGGATGGGATACGCAGTATTTT. Combining the CDR3 with reference TRBV2 and TRBJ2-3 gives the whole variable domain EPEVTQTPSHQVTQMGQEVILRCVPISNHLYFYWYRQILGQKVEFLVSFYNNEISEKSEIFDDQFSVERPDGSNFTLKIRSTKLEDSAMYFCASSRLAGGWDTQYFGPGTRLTVL.

This rearrangement joins TRBV20-1 to TRBJ2-7, with TRBD2 matching 11 bases. The CDR3 totals 14 residues. V lost 5 bases, J lost 1 base, and 4 bases stayed unmatched. The V gene's germline CDR1 is DFQATT and CDR2 SNEGSKA (reference sequence). The CDR3 protein is CSAPGTSGSYEQYF. CDR3 DNA sequence: TGCAGTGCTCCCGGGACTAGCGGATCCTACGAGCAGTACTTC.

To note about this clonotype: This may stem from a read error, because a much larger clone lies one nucleotide away. V usage is TRBV11-2 and J usage is TRBJ1-1, with 7 bases identical to TRBD1. The junction had 4 bases not matched to a gene; V was cut back by 0 bases and J by 3 bases. The CDR3 contains 15 residues. Germline CDR1 is SGHAT and CDR2 is FQNNGV. In nucleotides, the CDR3 is TGTGCCAGCAGCTTAGATCCAGGGGGAGACACTGAAGCTTTCTTT. Translation gives CASSLDPGGDTEAFF. The full variable domain, with the rest looked up from reference TRBV11-2 and TRBJ1-1, is EAGVAQSPRYKIIEKRQSVAFWCNPISGHATLYWYQQILGQGPKLLIQFQNNGVVDDSQLPKDRFSAERLKGVDSTLKIQPAKLEDSAVYLCASSLDPGGDTEAFFGQGTRLTVV.

The chain has TRBV12-3 or TRBV12-4 and TRBJ2-3; tentatively, D is TRBD2 (6 bases). This CDR3 spans 15 amino acids. The V and J ends lost 3 bases and 2 bases respectively, with 12 bases between them. CDR3 sequence: CASSFGGGLTDTQYF. The CDR3 DNA follows: TGTGCCAGCAGTTTCGGGGGAGGACTCACAGATACGCAGTATTTT.